The present T cell receptor beta chain was sequenced within a study of CD8+CD57+ T cells in acquired aplastic anemia. In germline, CDR1 is SGHVS, CDR2 FQNEAQ. Trimming pared 1 base from V and 0 bases from J, leaving 16 bases between. This CDR3 has 18 amino acids. The use of genomic DNA as template underpinned the TCR beta VDJ and CDR3 profiling. TCRdb re-called the reads with MiXCR, one entry per CDR3 protein. The sample yields roughly 180,000 distinct CDR3 sequences, 48% seen once. Patients selected for sequencing had displayed CD8+CD57+ cell expansion by flow cytometry. Sequencing used sorted CD4+, CD8+, or CD8+CD57+ T cells (not recorded which) from PBMCs. The J gene is TRBJ1-3, the V gene TRBV7-8, with D unresolved. The TCR comes from a human donor with aplastic anemia. The CDR3 nucleotides are TGTGCCAGCAGCTTAGTTGCTGGGAAGTCGTTCTCTGGAAACACCATATATTTT. It translates to CASSLVAGKSFSGNTIYF.